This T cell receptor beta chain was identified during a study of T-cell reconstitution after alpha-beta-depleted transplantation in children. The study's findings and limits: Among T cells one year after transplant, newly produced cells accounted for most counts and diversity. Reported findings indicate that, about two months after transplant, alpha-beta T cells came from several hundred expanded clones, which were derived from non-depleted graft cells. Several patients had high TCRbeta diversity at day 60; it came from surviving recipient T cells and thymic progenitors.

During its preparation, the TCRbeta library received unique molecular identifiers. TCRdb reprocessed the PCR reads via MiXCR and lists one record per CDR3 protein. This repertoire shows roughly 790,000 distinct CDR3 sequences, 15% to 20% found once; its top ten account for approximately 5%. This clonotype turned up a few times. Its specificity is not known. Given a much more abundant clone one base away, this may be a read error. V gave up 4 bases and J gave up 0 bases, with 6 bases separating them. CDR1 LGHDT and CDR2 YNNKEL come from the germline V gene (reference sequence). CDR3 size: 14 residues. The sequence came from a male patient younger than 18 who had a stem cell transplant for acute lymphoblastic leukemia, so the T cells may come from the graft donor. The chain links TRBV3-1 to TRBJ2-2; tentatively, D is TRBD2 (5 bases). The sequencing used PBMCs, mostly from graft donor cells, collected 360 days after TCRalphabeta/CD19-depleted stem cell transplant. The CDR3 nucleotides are TGTGCCAGCAGCCGACTACCGAACACCGGGGAGCTGTTTTTT. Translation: CASSRLPNTGELFF.